This TCR beta chain was sequenced in a study of tissue T cells after allogeneic stem cell transplantation. Study-wide findings and caveats: Alloreactivity or antigen specificity of tissue TCRs was not determined; some clones might be host cells.

In the case of this clone: As yet, its antigen is unknown.

Unmatched junction bases numbered 16, after V lost 6 bases and J lost 4 bases. Germline CDR1 is SEHNR and CDR2 is FQNEAQ (reference sequence). The CDR3 is made up of 17 amino acids. Sequencing of TCRbeta CDR3 at survey depth gave sequences and template counts. Profiling relied on immunoSEQ multiplex PCR, and the TCRdb table lists in-frame clones only, not all of them. Of roughly 6,700 clones in the sample, roughly 70% were seen once. The rearrangement links TRBV7-9 to TRBJ2-5; TRBD2 aligns across 8 bases. This material consisted of tissue from the stomach, taken at autopsy. The source of this sequence is a woman aged 18-49 years with breast cancer. The CDR3 nucleotides read TGTGCCAGCAGTTCCACCTACAGCGGGAGAATGGGAGAGACCCAGTACTTC. It specifies CASSSTYSGRMGETQYF.